One sample yielded the 6 T cell receptor beta chains listed below, sequenced in a study of blood T cell repertoires in COVID-19. Clones were sequenced by immunoSEQ multiplex PCR, and TCRdb holds only the in-frame ones, with some missing. Of approximately 460,000 clones in the sample, roughly nine tenths were seen once. Sequencing was carried out using peripheral blood. These receptors were taken from a man aged 18 to 29 with COVID-19, enrolled during active disease.

The CDR3 reads CASSFRSRTSGYEQYF. The DNA of the CDR3 is TGTGCCAGCAGTTTTCGGTCTCGGACTAGCGGGTACGAGCAGTACTTC. This chain connects TRBV27 to TRBJ2-7; TRBD2 aligns across 11 bases. The CDR3 runs 16 residues. The V segment lost 3 bases and the J segment 4 bases; nucleotides outside the gene matches: 8. Per germline, CDR1 MNHEY and CDR2 SMNVEV (reference sequence).

The chain couples TRBV12-3 or TRBV12-4 to TRBJ1-5; no clear D gene. V lost 3 bases to trimming and J lost 6 bases, with 6 bases between them. The CDR3 spans 12 residues. The CDR3 bases are TGTGCCAGCAGTTTCGGTAGTCAGCCCCAGCATTTT. It encodes CASSFGSQPQHF.

The chain recombines TRBV4-1 with TRBJ2-1; 12 bases map to TRBD2. V shed 5 bases, J shed 7 bases, and the junction held 9 bases outside the gene matches. Germline CDR1 reads MGHRA; CDR2 reads YSYEKL. This CDR3 comprises 16 residues. This CDR3 reads CASSNPSGRVRNEQFF. DNA of the CDR3: TGCGCCAGCAGCAATCCTAGCGGGAGGGTAAGGAATGAGCAGTTCTTC.

This clone has only one observation. The chain recombines TRBV4-2 with TRBJ1-3; D is perhaps TRBD1 (6 bases). The CDR3 loop spans 17 amino acids. V was clipped by 0 bases and J by 0 bases, with 12 bases between them. Per the germline V gene, CDR1 is LGHNA and CDR2 is YNFKEQ. The CDR3 sequence: CASSQDRQAHSGNTIYF. As DNA, the CDR3 is TGTGCCAGCAGCCAAGATCGACAGGCCCACTCTGGAAACACCATATATTTT.

This rearrangement joins TRBV6-5 to TRBJ1-1; D gene unclear. Looked up from germline, CDR1 is MNHEY and CDR2 is SVGAGI. V gave up 0 bases and J gave up 1 base, with 12 bases separating them. This CDR3 is 16 amino acids long. The CDR3 loop reads CASSYSSYERNTEAFF. Written as DNA, the CDR3 is TGTGCCAGCAGTTACTCGAGTTATGAAAGGAACACTGAAGCTTTCTTT.

The chain is built from TRBV5-6 and TRBJ2-3, with D perhaps TRBD2 (5 bases). From germline, CDR1 is SGHDT and CDR2 YYEEEE. V was cut by 2 bases and J by 0 bases, with 10 bases left in between. This CDR3 comprises 15 residues. In DNA, the CDR3 is TGTGCCAGCAGCTTCTCCTCGGGGAGCACAGATACGCAGTATTTT. It translates to CASSFSSGSTDTQYF.